This T cell receptor beta chain came from a study of OX40 agonist ivuxolimab in advanced cancers. This clone was recorded once. Its antigen is still unknown. At baseline, cycle 4 day 1, and cycle 7 day 1, blood was sampled. The CDR3 spans 12 residues. With V trimmed by 7 bases and J by 6 bases, 9 bases remained unmatched. Germline CDR1 and CDR2: SQVTM and ANQGSEA. Data came from immunoSEQ multiplex PCR; TCRdb stores just in-frame clones and leaves some out. This sample has approximately 160,000 clones, with 94% found just once. General observations from the study: At 0.1 to 3.0 mg/kg, CD4+ and CD8+ blood T cells expanded clonally by week 6.

This clonotype was obtained from an adult with an advanced solid tumor such as melanoma, head and neck, liver or kidney cancer. The rearrangement joins TRBV29-1 to TRBJ2-7, with 7 positions matching TRBD1. The sequencing used CD4+ or CD8+ T cells sorted from blood, collected in a trial of the OX40 agonist ivuxolimab. The CDR3 sequence is CSARQGSGEQYF. The CDR3 region has the DNA TGCAGCGCCCGACAGGGAAGCGGCGAGCAGTACTTC.